One sample yielded the 20 T cell receptor beta chains listed below, sequenced in a study of T-cell reconstitution after alpha-beta-depleted transplantation in children. The TCRbeta library was prepared with unique molecular identifiers. TCRdb re-analysed the PCR reads in MiXCR, keeping a single row per CDR3 protein. The repertoire includes hundreds of thousands of distinct CDR3 sequences, over 10% of them detected once, and 0.65% to 0.9% sits in the top ten. The source material was PBMCs, sampled before TCRalphabeta/CD19-depleted stem cell transplant. The receptors were sampled from a girl aged 2-9 years with congenital amegakaryocytic thrombocytopenia, due to receive a stem cell transplant.

J is TRBJ1-4 and V is TRBV18; D gene unclear. Germline V lookup: CDR1 KGHSH, CDR2 LQKENI. This CDR3 is 17 amino acids long. V gave up 5 bases and J gave up 0 bases, with 16 bases separating them. The CDR3 protein is CASSATRAPPTNEKLFF. Here the CDR3 DNA reads TGTGCCAGCTCAGCTACACGAGCACCGCCAACTAATGAAAAACTGTTTTTT.

This clonotype was detected only a few times. J is TRBJ2-1 and V is TRBV5-1; D tentatively fits TRBD1 or TRBD2 (6 bases each). Trimming shortened V by 4 bases and J by 3 bases, and 17 bases separated the two germline ends. The CDR3 runs to 16 residues. Looked up from germline, CDR1 is SGHRS and CDR2 is YFSETQ. The CDR3 DNA is TGCGCCAGCAGCCCCGAAAGAGGGGGGAACTACAATGAGCAGTTCTTC. Translating gives CASSPERGGNYNEQFF.

In its sample, this clonotype was seen many times. The chain links TRBV12-3 or TRBV12-4 to TRBJ2-2; D unclear. This CDR3 comprises 11 residues. V was pared by 8 bases and J by 5 bases, with 6 bases between. CDR3 sequence: CASLETGELFF. For the CDR3, the DNA is TGTGCCAGCCTTGAGACCGGGGAGCTGTTTTTT.

This clonotype was recorded many times. V usage is TRBV29-1 and J usage is TRBJ1-1; no reliable D call. Germline lookup yields CDR1 SQVTM and CDR2 ANQGSEA. The CDR3 is made up of 13 amino acids. V was pared by 7 bases and J by 2 bases, with 14 bases between. In DNA, the CDR3 is TGCAGCGCCGCAACGGGCTCTAACACTGAAGCTTTCTTT. It encodes CSAATGSNTEAFF. The complete variable domain, with remaining parts taken from reference TRBV29-1 and TRBJ1-1, reads SAVISQKPSRDICQRGTSLTIQCQVDSQVTMMFWYRQQPGQSLTLIATANQGSEATYESGFVIDKFPISRPNLTFSTLTVSNMSPEDSSIYLCSAATGSNTEAFFGQGTRLTVV.

The CDR3 nucleotides read TGCAGTGCTAGCCGGGAGGGCTCAGACACCGGGGAGCTGTTTTTT. Its translation: CSASREGSDTGELFF. V is TRBV20-1 and J is TRBJ2-2, with TRBD2 identical over 8 bases. The CDR3 spans 15 residues. Per the germline V gene, CDR1 is DFQATT and CDR2 is SNEGSKA (reference sequence). V lost 3 bases, J lost 3 bases, and 6 bases stayed unmatched.

At least ten counts were recorded for this clonotype. V is TRBV7-6 and J is TRBJ2-5; D may be TRBD2 (6 bases). The germline gives CDR1 SGHVS, CDR2 FNYEAQ. The CDR3 is 14 amino acids. Trimming removed 1 base from V and 5 bases from J, with 11 bases in between. Here the CDR3 DNA reads TGTGCCAGCAGCTTAGAACTAGCCAGGGAGACCCAGTACTTC. This gives the protein CASSLELARETQYF.

This clonotype has a handful of counts. The chain employs TRBV5-1 and TRBJ1-2; unclear D gene. Germline-derived CDR1 and CDR2 are SGHRS and YFSETQ. The CDR3 spans 14 residues. With 0 bases removed from V and 4 bases from J, the gap between germline ends came to 10 bases. CDR3 residues: CASSLVFRFYGYTF. DNA of the CDR3: TGCGCCAGCAGCTTGGTTTTTAGGTTCTATGGCTACACCTTC.

This clonotype showed up just a few times. This sequence joins TRBV3-1 and TRBJ1-4; D is undetermined. The CDR3 sequence is 16 residues long. Per germline, CDR1 LGHDT and CDR2 YNNKEL (reference sequence). Between the trimmed V and J ends, which lost 0 bases and 5 bases, there was a span of 13 bases. The CDR3 DNA reads TGTGCCAGCAGCCAAGAGTTGTCCCTTCTGAATGAAAAACTGTTTTTT. As protein: CASSQELSLLNEKLFF.

This clonotype was counted many times. The chain links TRBV7-2 to TRBJ2-7; D is unclear. CDR3 length equals 15 residues. Trimming removed 2 bases from V and 0 bases from J, with 11 bases in between. The germline gives CDR1 SGHTA, CDR2 FQGNSA. The CDR3 protein is CASSLSSISSYEQYF. The CDR3 nucleotides are TGTGCCAGCAGCTTATCCTCAATAAGCTCCTACGAGCAGTACTTC. The whole variable domain, filled in from reference TRBV7-2 and TRBJ2-7, reads GAGVSQSPSNKVTEKGKDVELRCDPISGHTALYWYRQSLGQGLEFLIYFQGNSAPDKSGLPSDRFSAERTGGSVSTLTIQRTQQEDSAVYLCASSLSSISSYEQYFGPGTRLTVT.

This clonotype came up a few times. The J gene is TRBJ2-1, the V gene TRBV14; D is uncertain. V lost 0 bases and J lost 6, with 6 bases in between. The CDR3 length is 13 residues. From germline, CDR1 is SGHDN and CDR2 FVKESK. As DNA, the CDR3 is TGTGCCAGCAGCCAAGATAACGGCAATGAGCAGTTCTTC. It yields the protein CASSQDNGNEQFF.

Ten or more counts support this clonotype. The CDR3 sequence is CSARPRPLASYYEQYF. CDR3 sequence (DNA): TGCAGTGCTAGACCCCGCCCACTAGCGTCGTACTACGAGCAGTACTTC. The rearrangement uses TRBV20-1 and TRBJ2-7, with TRBD2 matching over 7 bases. The CDR3 sequence is 16 residues long. J lost 3 bases, V lost 2 bases, and 13 bases had no gene match. Germline loops: CDR1 DFQATT, CDR2 SNEGSKA (reference sequence).

This clonotype was recorded many times. This chain's CDR3 is CASSFDRREQYF. Written as DNA, the CDR3 is TGTGCCAGCAGTTTTGACCGCCGAGAGCAGTACTTC. The chain employs TRBV12-3 or TRBV12-4 and TRBJ2-7; no definite D call. This CDR3 is built from 12 residues. The V gene lost 3 bases and the J gene lost 7 bases, with 10 bases spanning the gap.

The V call is TRBV7-8, the J call TRBJ2-3; tentative D call: TRBD1 (6 bases). V was clipped by 1 base and J by 0 bases, with 11 bases between them. Germline V gene data show CDR1 as SGHVS and CDR2 as FQNEAQ. This CDR3 has 16 residues. The chain's CDR3 is CASSLGWGRSTDTQYF. CDR3 sequence (DNA): TGTGCCAGCAGCTTAGGATGGGGGCGCAGCACAGATACGCAGTATTTT.

This rearrangement joins TRBV10-3 to TRBJ1-3, with D unclear. The CDR3 covers 13 residues. Looked up from germline, CDR1 is ENHRY and CDR2 is SYGVKD. Trimming took 11 bases from V and 0 from J, leaving 11 bases between them. The CDR3: CAAERGSGNTIYF. The CDR3 region has the DNA TGTGCCGCTGAACGAGGCTCTGGAAACACCATATATTTT.

The chain couples TRBV12-3 or TRBV12-4 to TRBJ2-1; D is unclear. The CDR3 extends over 12 amino acids. V lost 5 bases, J lost 10 bases, and 12 bases lay in between. The CDR3 coding sequence is TGTGCCAGCAGTATTCCCGGCGGCGAGCAGTTCTTC. This sequence encodes CASSIPGGEQFF.

This clonotype was picked up a small number of times. The chain employs TRBV5-1 and TRBJ2-3; the D gene is possibly TRBD1 (6 bases). This CDR3 is built from 15 residues. Looked up from germline, CDR1 is SGHRS and CDR2 is YFSETQ. V was shortened by 4 bases and J by 2 bases, with 14 bases between the two germline ends. The DNA for the CDR3 is TGCGCCAGCAGCCGCTGGGACACTTCCACAGATACGCAGTATTTT. Amino acids: CASSRWDTSTDTQYF. Variable domain in full (rest from reference TRBV5-1 and TRBJ2-3): KAGVTQTPRYLIKTRGQQVTLSCSPISGHRSVSWYQQTPGQGLQFLFEYFSETQRNKGNFPGRFSGRQFSNSRSEMNVSTLELGDSALYLCASSRWDTSTDTQYFGPGTRLTVL.

To note about this clonotype: Germline and junction disagree at one end, which may indicate a read error. V is TRBV20-1 and J is TRBJ2-7; 8 nucleotides match TRBD1. Per germline, CDR1 DFQATT and CDR2 SNEGSKA (reference sequence). The CDR3 has 17 amino acids. The CDR3 reads CCARVDREHHRPYEQYF. As DNA, the CDR3 is TGCTGTGCTAGAGTGGACAGGGAGCACCACAGGCCTTACGAGCAGTACTTC.

The chain is built from TRBV20-1 and TRBJ1-2; 7 bases agree with TRBD1. Germline-derived CDR1 and CDR2 are DFQATT and SNEGSKA (reference sequence). V shed 6 bases, J shed 5 bases, and the junction held 9 bases outside the gene matches. CDR3 size: 13 residues. The CDR3 nucleotides are TGCAGTGCCACAGGGGAGCGGGCGTATGGCTACACCTTC. It yields the protein CSATGERAYGYTF.

The rearrangement uses TRBV7-9 and TRBJ1-1; D unresolved. The CDR3 is 14 residues long. Trimming removed 5 bases at V and 5 bases at J, with 15 bases between. The germline V gene has CDR1 SEHNR and CDR2 FQNEAQ (reference sequence). The CDR3 loop reads CASSEGPFGTEAFF. The CDR3 DNA follows: TGTGCCAGCAGCGAAGGACCGTTCGGGACTGAAGCTTTCTTT.

This clonotype was observed a few times. The chain links TRBV29-1 to TRBJ2-7; 9 bases map to TRBD1. V lost 7 bases and J lost 2; bases outside the gene matches: 6. CDR3 size: 13 residues. CDR1 is SQVTM and CDR2 is ANQGSEA in the germline V gene. The CDR3 bases are TGCAGCGCCATTCGGACAGGGGCCTACGAGCAGTACTTC. Protein: CSAIRTGAYEQYF.